This T cell receptor (beta chain) was captured in a study of CD8 T cells in ankylosing spondylitis. Study outcomes and limitations: Clones tied to disease were said to be significantly enriched in matched ankylosing spondylitis synovial fluid.

As for this clonotype: Its target is unknown. A much larger clone is a single base away; this may be a read error.

Germline V gene data show CDR1 as SEHNR and CDR2 as FQNEAQ (reference sequence). This CDR3 is built from 14 residues. TCRdb re-derived calls from the 5' RACE reads in MiXCR, one entry per CDR3 protein. Here the sample spans over 200,000 distinct CDR3 sequences, 8% to 11% being singletons. J is TRBJ2-7 and V is TRBV7-9; D is perhaps TRBD2 (5 bases). Sequencing was performed on blood, either unsorted or a sorted T cell fraction (not recorded which). The clonotype was recovered from a male donor with ankylosing spondylitis or in good health (not recorded which). CDR3 nucleotide sequence: TGTGCCAGCGGACTCCAAGACGGACCCTACGAGCAGTCCTTC. Translated, it gives CASGLQDGPYEQSF.